These T cell receptor beta chains were read from a single sample in a study of Graves' ophthalmopathy and Graves' hyperthyroidism. TCRdb fed the multiplex PCR reads into MiXCR, producing one record per CDR3 protein. Counted here are 350,000 or so distinct CDR3 sequences, roughly 17% occurring once; the ten biggest clones make up over 9%. The sample comprised peripheral blood. Source of these receptors: an adult man with Graves' ophthalmopathy. Both conserved end residues are part of each CDR3. Fields, in order: V gene, J gene, clone size, D gene, CDR3 DNA, CDR3 protein. The D gene is left open where the match is weak. For some rows the clone size is stated as once, few or many, or as a class when expanded; others skip it.

V: TRBV27; J: TRBJ2-5; size: NA; D: NA; DNA: TGTGCCAGCAGCAAGGGGTACCAAGAGACCCAGTACTTC; CDR3: CASSKGYQETQYF
V: TRBV7-3; J: TRBJ1-1; size: many; D: NA; DNA: TGTGCCAGCAGCCCGGCCGAAGCTTTCTTT; CDR3: CASSPAEAFF
V: TRBV6-5; J: TRBJ1-1; size: many; D: NA; DNA: TGTGCCAGCAGTTATGGGTCAGTGAACACTGAAGCTTTCTTT; CDR3: CASSYGSVNTEAFF
V: TRBV4-1; J: TRBJ2-7; size: many; D: NA; DNA: TGCGCCAGCAGCCAAGATATCGGCAGGGCTTACGAGCAGTACTTC; CDR3: CASSQDIGRAYEQYF
V: TRBV6-5; J: TRBJ1-1; size: NA; D: NA; DNA: TGTGCCAGCAGTTACTCGGGGGGGCAGAACACTGAAGCTTTCTTT; CDR3: CASSYSGGQNTEAFF
V: TRBV29-1; J: TRBJ2-2; size: many; D: NA; DNA: TGCAGCGTCCAGGGGCTGGCCAGGGAGCTGTTTTTT; CDR3: CSVQGLARELFF
V: TRBV6-2/TRBV6-3; J: TRBJ2-5; size: NA; D: TRBD2; DNA: TGTGCCAGCAGTTACTCGACCCTAGCGGGAGGGGAGACCCAGTACTTC; CDR3: CASSYSTLAGGETQYF
V: TRBV7-2; J: TRBJ2-5; size: many; D: TRBD2; DNA: TGTGCCAGCAGCTCCGGACTAGCGGGGGGGATGATTCCGGAGACCCAGTACTTC; CDR3: CASSSGLAGGMIPETQYF
V: TRBV24-1; J: TRBJ2-7; size: many; D: TRBD2; DNA: TGTGCCACCCCCGGAGAGCGGGGAGGCTACGAGCAGTACTTC; CDR3: CATPGERGGYEQYF
V: TRBV10-3; J: TRBJ2-6; size: many; D: TRBD2; DNA: TGTGCCATCAGTGACGGGAGGGCAGGCCTCTTCGGGGCCAACGTCCTGACTTTC; CDR3: CAISDGRAGLFGANVLTF
V: TRBV7-3; J: TRBJ1-1; size: many; D: NA; DNA: TGTGCCAGCAGCGAAACGGGCGAAACTGAAGCTTTCTTT; CDR3: CASSETGETEAFF
V: TRBV7-2; J: TRBJ2-5; size: many; D: NA; DNA: TGTGCCAGCAGCTTAGTAAGGGACGAGACCCAGTACTTC; CDR3: CASSLVRDETQYF
V: TRBV28; J: TRBJ2-7; size: NA; D: NA; DNA: TGTGCCAGCAGTACCTCCGGTGGGGGGTTGAACTACGAGCAGTACTTC; CDR3: CASSTSGGGLNYEQYF
V: TRBV28; J: TRBJ1-6; size: many; D: NA; DNA: TGTGCCAGCAGCCCCACGGGTAGGAATTCACCCCTCCACTTT; CDR3: CASSPTGRNSPLHF
V: TRBV18; J: TRBJ2-2; size: many; D: NA; DNA: TGTGCCAGCTCACCACGTGTAGCAGCGAGCGCCGGGGAGCTGTTTTTT; CDR3: CASSPRVAASAGELFF
V: TRBV7-2; J: TRBJ1-6; size: many; D: NA; DNA: TGTGCCAGCAGCTTAGCGGGCAGCTTCCTCCACTTT; CDR3: CASSLAGSFLHF
V: TRBV5-5; J: TRBJ1-2; size: few; D: TRBD1; DNA: TGTGCCAGCAGTCTACAGGGGAACTATGGCTACATCTTC; CDR3: CASSLQGNYGYIF
V: TRBV10-3; J: TRBJ1-1; size: many; D: TRBD1; DNA: TGTGCCATCAGTCCGGGACAGGAGACCACTGAAGCTTTCTTT; CDR3: CAISPGQETTEAFF
V: TRBV20-1; J: TRBJ2-7; size: many; D: TRBD1; DNA: TGCAGTGCTAGAGGGCCGGGACAGGCCAACTCCTACGAGCAGTACTTC; CDR3: CSARGPGQANSYEQYF
V: TRBV9; J: TRBJ2-3; size: few; D: NA; DNA: TGTGCCAGCAGCGTAGAGGGAACAGATACGCAGTATTTT; CDR3: CASSVEGTDTQYF
V: TRBV11-2; J: TRBJ2-5; size: many; D: NA; DNA: TGTGCCAGCAGCTTACCCCCCCTGGAAACCCAGTACTTC; CDR3: CASSLPPLETQYF
V: TRBV6-4; J: TRBJ2-7; size: many; D: TRBD2; DNA: TGTGCCAGCAGTCGGACTCCGGGACTAGCGCTTTCCTACGAGCAGTACTTC; CDR3: CASSRTPGLALSYEQYF
V: TRBV28; J: TRBJ1-1; size: NA; D: NA; DNA: TGTGCCAGCAGTCCGCACCCGATGGGCACTGAAGCTTTCTTT; CDR3: CASSPHPMGTEAFF
V: TRBV6-1; J: TRBJ1-1; size: few; D: NA; DNA: TGTGCCAGCAATGGGGTAGGAGCAGCTTTCTTT; CDR3: CASNGVGAAFF
V: TRBV6-2/TRBV6-3; J: TRBJ2-5; size: many; D: NA; DNA: TGTGCCAGCAGTCCGAGACATCCCCAAGAGACCCAGTACTTC; CDR3: CASSPRHPQETQYF
V: TRBV6-1; J: TRBJ2-2; size: many; D: TRBD1; DNA: TGTGCCAGCGGGGGACAGGCGGACACCGGGGAGCTGTTTTTT; CDR3: CASGGQADTGELFF
V: TRBV30; J: TRBJ1-3; size: many; D: NA; DNA: TGTGCCTGGAGTCAAGCCGGGACAAACTCTGGAAACACCATATATTTT; CDR3: CAWSQAGTNSGNTIYF